The rows below give T cell receptor beta chains drawn from one sample of a study of cytomegalovirus exposure and HLA in healthy donors. The repertoire was sequenced with immunoSEQ multiplex PCR; TCRdb's copy has only in-frame clones and lacks some. This sample carries about 200,000 clones, roughly 80% of them seen once, and the ten largest clones take 4.5% to 7%. Sample: PBMCs. The receptor set was obtained from a woman aged 18 to 35 in good health and CMV-seronegative. Both conserved end residues are trimmed from each CDR3. Fields, in order: V gene, CDR3 protein.

V: TRBV6-5; CDR3: ASSYQGSNYGYT
V: TRBV7-6; CDR3: ASSLPRESGELF
V: TRBV5-1; CDR3: ASRSGEVGYT
V: TRBV7-8; CDR3: ASSLVINPWGEQY
V: TRBV4-1; CDR3: ASSQDGRGGNNEQF
V: TRBV7-9; CDR3: ASPAGGATIGLSTDTQY
V: TRBV9; CDR3: ASSGFAGGPGEQY
V: TRBV5-6; CDR3: ASSLARSNSPLH
V: TRBV7-6; CDR3: ASSLAGGVDTQY
V: TRBV29-1; CDR3: SVGGQGSYNEQF
V: TRBV4-2; CDR3: ASSQDGAGGPGNEQF
V: TRBV7-9; CDR3: ASSFQSGRTDTQY
V: TRBV19; CDR3: ASSPRGTDTEAF
V: TRBV29-1; CDR3: SVEDSQVLA
V: TRBV5-1; CDR3: ASSSRGENTGELF
V: TRBV5-4; CDR3: ASSPGVGEQY
V: TRBV29-1; CDR3: SVLAGGLSDTQY
V: TRBV5-4; CDR3: ASSAGTGAYNEQF
V: TRBV11-2; CDR3: ASSSLAGNYNEQF
V: TRBV6-1; CDR3: ASSDGDTYGYT
V: TRBV6-1; CDR3: ASSDSPQDAF
V: TRBV6-1; CDR3: ASSQQGSNQPQH
V: TRBV5-1; CDR3: ASSLVARETQY
V: TRBV6-1; CDR3: ATSVGGETQY
V: TRBV18; CDR3: ASSGQGPDTQY
V: TRBV27; CDR3: ASSFRDRLGETQY
V: TRBV2; CDR3: ASTDTSSTDTQY
V: TRBV29-1; CDR3: SVAGPQRVEQY
V: TRBV2; CDR3: ASRATSLHREPYTSSNQPQH
V: TRBV5-1; CDR3: ASSLAGTTTYEQY
V: TRBV30; CDR3: AWSVLEGQKSGIGDYGYT